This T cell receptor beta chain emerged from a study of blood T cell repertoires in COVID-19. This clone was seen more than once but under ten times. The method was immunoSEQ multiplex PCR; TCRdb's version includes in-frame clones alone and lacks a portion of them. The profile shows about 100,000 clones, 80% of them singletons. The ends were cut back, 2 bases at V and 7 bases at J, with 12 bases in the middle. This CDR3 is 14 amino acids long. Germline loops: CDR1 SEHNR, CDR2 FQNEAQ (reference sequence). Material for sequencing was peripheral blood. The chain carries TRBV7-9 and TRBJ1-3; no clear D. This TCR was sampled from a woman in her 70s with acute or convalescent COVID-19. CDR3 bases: TGTGCCAGCAGCTTATACCCCGCCGGGAACACCATATATTTT. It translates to CASSLYPAGNTIYF.